The present entry profiles one T cell receptor beta chain with its context. The target antigen is unknown. Germline CDR1 is MNHNY and CDR2 is SVGAGI (reference sequence). Trimming took 6 bases from V and 7 from J, leaving 16 bases between them. This CDR3 spans 14 amino acids. The entry originates in a study of naive and memory T cell subsets. Study-wide results and caveats: Especially in CD8 cells, naive repertoires contained a few larger clonotypes, possibly CD45RA-re-expressing memory cells.

Cells stained for CD3, CD4, CD8, CD45RA and CD27 were sorted into four subsets. An equimolar mix of two oligonucleotides served as the beta constant-region primer for TRBC1 and TRBC2. Ligated cDNA was amplified by four rounds of PCR with nested alpha and beta constant-region primers and SP2. From the UMI-ligation and nested PCR reads, TCRdb called clonotypes with MiXCR, one entry per CDR3 protein. The sample yields 150,000 or so distinct CDR3 sequences, roughly 22% seen once. Sequenced: naive CD4+ T cells from blood. The V call is TRBV6-6, the J call TRBJ2-1, with D tentatively TRBD2 (6 bases). The TCR originated in a human donor in good health. For the CDR3, the DNA is TGTGCCAGCAGAGACCGGGAGCTAGGTAATGAGCAGTTCTTC. It translates to CASRDRELGNEQFF.